The 3 T cell receptor beta chains given below trace back to one sample, sequenced in a study of blood T cell repertoires in COVID-19. Measured with immunoSEQ multiplex PCR; TCRdb has only the in-frame clones, and not every one. The table has 110,000 or so clones, approximately 81% seen once; the top ten hold roughly an eighth. The source material was peripheral blood. Receptors originate from a human donor in a cohort sampled during active COVID-19.

V usage is TRBV19 and J usage is TRBJ2-3; TRBD2 is a possible D gene (7 bases). V lost 1 base and J lost 4, with 12 bases in between. CDR3 size: 15 residues. Germline V CDR1 and CDR2: LNHDA, SQIVND (reference sequence). The CDR3 DNA is TGTGCCAGTAGTATAGCGGGGGGCCCCCCAGATACGCAGTATTTT. It translates to CASSIAGGPPDTQYF.

This chain links TRBV3-1 (or the pseudogene TRBV3-2) with TRBJ2-1; 9 nucleotides line up with TRBD2. The J segment lost 3 bases and the V segment lost 1 base, leaving 1 base of the junction unmatched. Germline CDR1 is LGHDT and CDR2 is YNNKEL (reference sequence). The length of the CDR3 is 15 residues. CDR3 sequence (DNA): TGTGCCAGCAGCCAAGCTAGCGGGGACTACAATGAGCAGTTCTTC. Amino acids: CASSQASGDYNEQFF.

The chain's CDR3 is CASSISGWETQYF. The CDR3 coding sequence is TGTGCCAGCAGTATATCAGGCTGGGAGACCCAGTACTTC. This chain uses TRBV6-5 with TRBJ2-5; no clear D gene. V was trimmed by 5 bases and J by 5 bases, leaving 12 bases between them. The CDR3 has 13 residues. Germline V gene sequence: CDR1 MNHEY, CDR2 SVGAGI.